These 5 T cell receptor beta chains share one sample of origin, sequenced in a study of blood T cells in healthy people across ages. A sample-barcoded 5' primer and a J-beta primer mix were used in a second PCR of about 7 to 12 cycles. TCRdb re-called the 5' RACE reads through MiXCR, storing one row per CDR3 protein. The sample includes about 1.1 million distinct CDR3 sequences, more than 30% of them seen just once. The sequenced material came from blood. These receptors originate from a young man in good health.

This clonotype was observed a handful of times. J is TRBJ1-2 and V is TRBV25-1, with D possibly being TRBD1 (5 bases). CDR3 size: 11 residues. V was clipped by 7 bases and J by 7 bases, with 10 bases between them. Germline CDR1 reads MGHDK; CDR2 reads SYGVNS. The CDR3 sequence: CASTGTGGYTF. Written as DNA, the CDR3 is TGTGCCAGCACCGGAACAGGTGGCTACACCTTC.

This clonotype was seen only a few times. The chain couples TRBV7-2 to TRBJ1-6; D unresolved. The CDR3 spans 12 residues. Trimming removed 3 bases from V and 10 bases from J, with 7 bases in between. Germline V CDR1 and CDR2: SGHTA, FQGNSA. The CDR3 DNA reads as TGTGCCAGCAGCTTCCGGGGATCACCCCTCCACTTT. Its protein is CASSFRGSPLHF.

This chain links TRBV12-3 or TRBV12-4 with TRBJ2-1, with 8 bases fitting TRBD2. This CDR3 is built from 14 residues. J gave up 12 bases and V 3 bases, and 10 bases lay outside the gene matches. DNA for the CDR3: TGTGCCAGCAGTTTTTGGGTAGCGGGGAATAGGCAGTTCTTC. Translation gives CASSFWVAGNRQFF.

The chain employs TRBV2 and TRBJ1-1; D perhaps matches TRBD1 (5 bases). Germline V lookup: CDR1 SNHLY, CDR2 FYNNEI. Trimming stripped 6 bases from V and 4 bases from J, with 15 bases between. This CDR3 is 14 amino acids long. The CDR3 nucleotides are TGTGCCAGCAGGGTAGACGGGGGGAGCACTGAAGCTTTCTTT. Translated, it gives CASRVDGGSTEAFF.

The rearrangement links TRBV6-1 to TRBJ1-1; D gene uncertain. CDR3 length: 14 residues. With 6 bases removed from V and 5 bases from J, the gap between germline ends came to 16 bases. Germline-derived CDR1 and CDR2 are MNHNS and SASEGT. CDR3 nucleotides: TGTGCCAGCAGACTGGACCGGGGTGCAACTGAAGCTTTCTTT. Its translation: CASRLDRGATEAFF.